This T cell receptor (beta chain) was documented in a study of cytomegalovirus exposure and HLA in healthy donors (dated by TCRdb to between 2016 and 2019). In the study overall: According to a later analysis, the approximately 120 validation repertoires were produced on the same platform as the approximately 610 repertoires of the first cohort. The study aimed to test whether signatures of past pathogen exposure could be identified by cataloging public T cell receptors. Besides the first cohort of 550 to 750 subjects, a separate validation cohort made up of 120 or so different subjects was used. To predict cytomegalovirus infection status, the study combined high-throughput TCR immunosequencing, statistical association of individual TCRs with disease status, and machine learning.

A remark on this clone: Its target antigen remains unknown. Base-call qualities are not available, and no considerably larger clone is one nucleotide away.

V and J are trimmed by 0 bases and 4 bases, and the gene matches miss 14 bases of the junction. CDR1 is given as LNHNV and CDR2 as YYDKDF, both from the germline V gene (reference sequence). Counted from cysteine to phenylalanine, this CDR3 has 19 amino acids. Just the 57-base CDR3 DNA is kept, in frame starting at base 1. Separate from the approximately 700-subject first cohort, the validation cohort of 95 to 150 subjects was the group to which the donors belonged. Paper-wide results and their limitations: In vitro tests confirmed that three of the cytomegalovirus-associated TCR beta chains recognize cytomegalovirus antigens. The study listed 164 TCR beta chains as associated with cytomegalovirus. Subsequent analysis determined that TCRs grouped into clusters in the first cohort also showed a tendency toward co-occurrence across the 120 validation repertoires, and approximately 93% of cluster scores exceeded 0. The classifier was reported to diagnose cytomegalovirus status with high specificity and sensitivity in both the original and validation cohorts. The authors suggested that the approach could potentially be extended to other disease states and immunological phenotypes. The validation cohort had no HLA typing available for a later analysis, so co-occurrence within that cohort was assessed over all 110 or so repertoires. Most TCR sequences were seen in very few donors, while some public TCRs were found in many individuals.

The receptor library was made with the immunoSEQ multiplex PCR assay. The source study handled its data this way. To diagnose cytomegalovirus status from the catalog of TCR beta chain sequences, a statistical classification framework was built. TCRdb stores this immuneACCESS table with in-frame sequences only. Part of the clones is absent; in the studies checked, under half of the shortfall reflects unresolved V genes, and no reason is known for the rest. V and J calls and clone size are copied from that table; D and trimming were computed from the DNA. This sample is represented by 150,000 or so clones; about 89% of them were singletons. The ten largest clones take up 3% to 3.5% of the sample.

Source material: PBMCs. The chain joins TRBV15 to TRBJ2-2, with TRBD2 matching 7 junction bases. The TCR sequence derives from a woman between 18 and 29 years old in good health and CMV-seropositive. The encoded CDR3 is CATSRDYAPPAGSTGELFF. The DNA sequence is as follows: TGTGCCACCAGCAGAGACTATGCCCCCCCAGCGGGGAGCACCGGGGAGCTGTTTTTT.